A single sample gave rise to the 32 T cell receptor beta chains below, sequenced in a study of tumor-infiltrating lymphocytes in localized non-small cell lung cancer. Here immunoSEQ multiplex PCR was the method, and the copy in TCRdb shows in-frame clones only, minus some. The sample contains 10,000 to 13,000 clones, 63% of which appear only once. Sequences were obtained from lung tumor tissue. These receptors were obtained from a human donor with non-small cell lung cancer.

V and J are TRBV6-1 and TRBJ2-7; 8 bases are a match to TRBD1. V trimming: 6 bases; J trimming: 4 bases; junction bases outside the gene matches: 5. The CDR3 has 13 amino acids. CDR1 is MNHNS and CDR2 is SASEGT in the germline V gene. The CDR3 reads CASRGTGGYEQYF. CDR3 bases: TGTGCCAGCAGAGGGACAGGAGGATACGAGCAGTACTTC.

The CDR3 DNA is TGTGCCAGCAGCAAAGGACTAGCGGGAGGGCCGAACACCGGGGAGCTGTTTTTT. Translating it yields CASSKGLAGGPNTGELFF. The chain uses TRBV5-4 and TRBJ2-2, with TRBD2 matching 15 bases. The CDR3 is made up of 18 amino acids. V shed 4 bases and J 0 bases; nucleotides not matched to a gene: 4. In germline, CDR1 is SGHNT, CDR2 YYREEE (reference sequence).

CDR3 coding DNA: TGTGCCATCAGTGCGACCGGGACAGGGGATAGCAATCAGCCCCAGCATTTT. It codes for CAISATGTGDSNQPQHF. The rearrangement joins TRBV10-3 to TRBJ1-5, with 10 positions matching TRBD1. The CDR3 spans 17 residues. CDR1 ENHRY and CDR2 SYGVKD come from the germline V gene. The V segment lost 4 bases and the J segment 0 bases; nucleotides outside the gene matches: 6.

The gene calls are TRBV19 and TRBJ1-2, with 7 nucleotides matching TRBD1. Unmatched junction bases numbered 12, after V lost 9 bases and J lost 2 bases. This CDR3 is built from 15 residues. Germline lookup yields CDR1 LNHDA and CDR2 SQIVND (reference sequence). CDR3 sequence (DNA): TGTGCCAGCAAACCGCCGTTGACAGGGAACTATGGCTACACCTTC. This gives the protein CASKPPLTGNYGYTF.

The chain has TRBV18 and TRBJ1-6, with 9 bases fitting TRBD1. This CDR3 has 17 residues. Germline-derived CDR1 and CDR2 are KGHSH and LQKENI. With 6 bases clipped from V and 0 bases from J, the junction kept 6 bases outside the gene matches. CDR3 sequence reads: CASSRTGEASYNSPLHF. The CDR3 DNA reads as TGTGCCAGCTCCCGGACAGGGGAAGCCTCCTATAATTCACCCCTCCACTTT.

By frequency in the sample, this clone is medium-sized. J is TRBJ1-1 and V is TRBV9, with 10 bases identical to TRBD1. V lost 3 bases, J lost 3 bases, and 5 bases stayed unmatched. This CDR3 region has 15 residues. Germline V gives CDR1 SGDLS, CDR2 YYNGEE. The CDR3 spells CASSAWDRGHTEAFF. CDR3 nucleotides: TGTGCCAGCAGCGCTTGGGACAGGGGCCACACTGAAGCTTTCTTT. Variable domain in full (rest from reference TRBV9 and TRBJ1-1): DSGVTQTPKHLITATGQRVTLRCSPRSGDLSVYWYQQSLDQGLQFLIQYYNGEERAKGNILERFSAQQFPDLHSELNLSSLELGDSALYFCASSAWDRGHTEAFFGQGTRLTVV.

The chain has TRBV9 and TRBJ2-5, with TRBD2 as a possible D gene (6 bases). Germline values: CDR1 SGDLS, CDR2 YYNGEE. The V gene lost 3 bases and the J gene lost 5 bases, with 8 bases spanning the gap. CDR3 length: 12 residues. The CDR3 reads CASSGRDETQYF. The CDR3 region has the DNA TGTGCCAGCAGCGGGAGGGACGAGACCCAGTACTTC.

This clone has more than one count but fewer than ten. The gene calls are TRBV27 and TRBJ2-5; D is undetermined. The CDR3 is 13 residues long. Trimming removed 3 bases at V and 1 base at J, with 6 bases between. Germline V gene sequence: CDR1 MNHEY, CDR2 SMNVEV (reference sequence). The CDR3 nucleotides read TGTGCCAGCAGTTTCCGGGCCCAAGAGACCCAGTACTTC. It translates to CASSFRAQETQYF.

This chain connects TRBV11-2 to TRBJ2-1, with 9 bases aligning to TRBD2. This CDR3 has 15 residues. V gave up 4 bases and J gave up 6 bases; unmatched junction bases: 7. Per germline, CDR1 SGHAT and CDR2 FQNNGV. The CDR3 is CASSSLAGVGNEQFF. In nucleotides, the CDR3 is TGTGCCAGCAGCTCGTTAGCGGGGGTGGGCAATGAGCAGTTCTTC.

The gene calls are TRBV6-5 and TRBJ1-1; 7 bases align to TRBD1. V was clipped by 4 bases and J by 9 bases; unmatched bases: 2. The CDR3 consists of 11 residues. CDR1 is MNHEY and CDR2 is SVGAGI in the germline V gene. CDR3 sequence (DNA): TGTGCCAGCAGTTCGGGACAGAAAGCTTTCTTT. Translation gives CASSSGQKAFF.

The chain combines TRBV7-8 with TRBJ1-1; 7 bases line up with TRBD1. Germline values: CDR1 SGHVS, CDR2 FQNEAQ. The V segment lost 5 bases and the J segment 1 base; nucleotides outside the gene matches: 10. The CDR3 extends over 16 amino acids. The CDR3 spells CASSRRTGGTNTEAFF. CDR3 DNA sequence: TGTGCCAGCAGCCGTAGGACAGGAGGTACGAACACTGAAGCTTTCTTT.

The chain combines TRBV6-1 with TRBJ2-7; the D is unclear. CDR3 length: 15 amino acids. The V end was cut by 7 bases, the J end by 3 bases, with 19 bases between. Germline V gene sequence: CDR1 MNHNS, CDR2 SASEGT. In DNA, the CDR3 is TGTGCCAGCACCAGAAAGGACGGATATTTCTACGAGCAGTACTTC. This encodes CASTRKDGYFYEQYF.

The chain links TRBV2 to TRBJ1-5; 8 bases are shared with TRBD1. The germline V gene encodes CDR1 SNHLY and CDR2 FYNNEI. The V gene end was trimmed by 6 bases and the J gene end by 4 bases; junction bases not matched to a gene: 11. This CDR3 contains 16 residues. CDR3 coding DNA: TGTGCCAGCAGGGGACCTAGGACAGGGCCTAATCAGCCCCAGCATTTT. Translated, it gives CASRGPRTGPNQPQHF. Filled out from reference TRBV2 and TRBJ1-5, the complete variable domain reads EPEVTQTPSHQVTQMGQEVILRCVPISNHLYFYWYRQILGQKVEFLVSFYNNEISEKSEIFDDQFSVERPDGSNFTLKIRSTKLEDSAMYFCASRGPRTGPNQPQHFGDGTRLSIL.

This clone showed up just a few times. The V gene is TRBV5-1, the J gene TRBJ2-2; 14 nucleotides align to TRBD2. V shed 0 bases and J 4 bases; nucleotides not matched to a gene: 5. This CDR3 has 18 amino acids. Germline CDR1 is SGHRS and CDR2 is YFSETQ. CDR3 nucleotide sequence: TGCGCCAGCAGCTTGGGACTAGCGGGGGGGCCTAGCACCGGGGAGCTGTTTTTT. This codes for CASSLGLAGGPSTGELFF.

This clone has a single count. This chain links TRBV4-3 with TRBJ1-5; 8 bases agree with TRBD1. Germline V gene lookup returns CDR1 LGHNA and CDR2 YSLEER. J lost 3 bases, V lost 4 bases, and 2 bases had no gene match. The CDR3 length is 14 residues. The CDR3 bases are TGCGCCAGCAGCCCAGGGGGCAACAATCAGCCCCAGCATTTT. Translated, it gives CASSPGGNNQPQHF.

The chain employs TRBV27 and TRBJ1-4; TRBD1 matches 7 bases. V was pared by 7 bases and J by 2 bases, with 13 bases of the junction left unmatched. This CDR3 has 17 residues. Per germline, CDR1 MNHEY and CDR2 SMNVEV (reference sequence). The CDR3 loop is CASTHYAQGWTNEKLFF. The DNA for the CDR3 is TGTGCCAGCACCCACTATGCACAGGGGTGGACTAATGAAAAACTGTTTTTT.

About this clone itself: A read error may produce the germline difference seen at one junction end. The rearrangement links TRBV7-2 to TRBJ2-5; D not certain. Germline V gene sequence: CDR1 SGHTA, CDR2 FQGNSA. The CDR3 length is 15 residues. DNA for the CDR3: TGTGCCAGCAGCTTAGCAGTGGGGTACCAGGAGACCCAGTACTTC. Protein product: CASSLAVGYQETQYF.

The CDR3 coding sequence is TGCAGCGTAGATGACAGAGCGAATGAAAAACTGTTTTTT. It codes for CSVDDRANEKLFF. The J gene is TRBJ1-4, the V gene TRBV29-1; maybe TRBD1 (5 bases). Per germline, CDR1 SQVTM and CDR2 ANQGSEA. This CDR3 is 13 amino acids long. V lost 6 bases and J lost 5, with 13 bases in between. Combining the CDR3 with reference TRBV29-1 and TRBJ1-4 gives the whole variable domain SAVISQKPSRDICQRGTSLTIQCQVDSQVTMMFWYRQQPGQSLTLIATANQGSEATYESGFVIDKFPISRPNLTFSTLTVSNMSPEDSSIYLCSVDDRANEKLFFGSGTQLSVL.

In this sample, this clone is medium-sized (0.01 to 0.1%). This chain joins TRBV7-9 and TRBJ2-1; D is undetermined. The V end lost 4 bases, the J end lost 5 bases, and 9 bases lay between the germline ends. The CDR3 length is 13 residues. Germline assignment: CDR1 SEHNR and CDR2 FQNEAQ (reference sequence). For the CDR3, the DNA is TGTGCCAGCAGCTCAACGTCTCACAATGAGCAGTTCTTC. Encoded protein: CASSSTSHNEQFF.

The chain carries TRBV5-4 and TRBJ1-3; D ambiguous. Per the germline V gene, CDR1 is SGHNT and CDR2 is YYREEE (reference sequence). The CDR3 totals 15 residues. Trimming took 0 bases from V and 4 from J, leaving 11 bases between them. The CDR3: CASSLVPGYGNTIYF. In nucleotides, the CDR3 is TGTGCCAGCAGCTTGGTGCCGGGATACGGAAACACCATATATTTT.

The gene calls are TRBV5-4 and TRBJ2-7; 7 bases align to TRBD1. This CDR3 has 14 residues. Germline CDR1 reads SGHNT; CDR2 reads YYREEE (reference sequence). Unmatched junction bases numbered 4, after V lost 4 bases and J lost 0 bases. The CDR3 protein is CASSDRDSSYEQYF. DNA for the CDR3: TGTGCCAGCAGCGACCGGGACAGCTCCTACGAGCAGTACTTC.

Only a few counts were recorded for this clone. V usage is TRBV6-4 and J usage is TRBJ2-4; no firm D call. The CDR3 totals 16 residues. Germline lookup yields CDR1 MRHNA and CDR2 SNTAGT. V lost 5 bases to trimming and J lost 3 bases, with 17 bases between them. The CDR3 spells CASSSGARRGKNIQYF. In nucleotides, the CDR3 is TGTGCCAGCAGTTCAGGCGCCAGGCGAGGCAAAAACATTCAGTACTTC.

CDR3 protein: CATSRVRGVSGTSLYEQYF. CDR3 bases: TGTGCCACCAGCAGAGTCCGGGGGGTTAGTGGGACTAGCCTCTACGAGCAGTACTTC. The V and J genes are TRBV15 and TRBJ2-7, with 9 positions matching TRBD2. The V gene end was trimmed by 1 base and the J gene end by 3 bases; junction bases not matched to a gene: 16. This CDR3 region has 19 residues. In germline, CDR1 is LNHNV, CDR2 YYDKDF (reference sequence).

In this sample, this clone turned up a few times. V gene TRBV5-1 combines with J gene TRBJ1-1; the D gene is possibly TRBD1 (5 bases). The CDR3 contains 15 residues. Between the trimmed V and J ends, which lost 0 bases and 0 bases, there was a span of 9 bases. In germline, CDR1 is SGHRS, CDR2 YFSETQ. DNA of the CDR3: TGCGCCAGCAGCTTGGGTGTGGGGGTGAACACTGAAGCTTTCTTT. Translation: CASSLGVGVNTEAFF.

J is TRBJ1-1 and V is TRBV18; D is unclear. Germline values: CDR1 KGHSH, CDR2 LQKENI. V was pared by 2 bases and J by 4 bases, with 14 bases between. CDR3 size: 15 residues. In DNA, the CDR3 is TGTGCCAGCTCACCAACTAGTCTCGTGGGCACTGAAGCTTTCTTT. This gives the protein CASSPTSLVGTEAFF.

The chain carries TRBV19 and TRBJ1-2, with D perhaps matching TRBD1 (6 bases). Trimming removed 5 bases at V and 8 bases at J, with 21 bases between. The CDR3 has 15 amino acids. Germline CDR1 reads LNHDA; CDR2 reads SQIVND (reference sequence). CDR3: CASSSRPGQLGGYTF. Written as DNA, the CDR3 is TGTGCCAGTAGTTCGCGGCCGGGACAACTGGGGGGCTACACCTTC.

The chain has TRBV19 and TRBJ1-5; D is undetermined. Deletions cut 6 bases from V and 5 bases from J, with 11 bases between. In germline, CDR1 is LNHDA, CDR2 SQIVND (reference sequence). The CDR3 has 13 amino acids. The chain's CDR3 is CASRRGADQPQHF. The CDR3 nucleotides are TGTGCCAGTAGGCGGGGAGCGGATCAGCCCCAGCATTTT.

The chain links TRBV2 to TRBJ2-7; D ambiguous. Trimming removed 6 bases at V and 4 bases at J, with 7 bases between. CDR3 length: 11 amino acids. The germline V gene has CDR1 SNHLY and CDR2 FYNNEI. CDR3 in DNA: TGTGCCAGCAGCGCGACATACGAGCAGTACTTC. As protein: CASSATYEQYF.

V is TRBV4-3 and J is TRBJ1-1; D not resolved. This CDR3 has 14 amino acids. V was trimmed by 4 bases and J by 1 base, leaving 10 bases between them. The germline V gene encodes CDR1 LGHNA and CDR2 YSLEER. Here the CDR3 reads CASSPSWQNTEAFF. The CDR3 coding sequence is TGCGCCAGCAGCCCTTCCTGGCAGAACACTGAAGCTTTCTTT.

V usage is TRBV5-5 and J usage is TRBJ2-7; D may correspond to TRBD1 or TRBD2 (5 bases each). Per the germline V gene, CDR1 is SGHKS and CDR2 is YYEKEE (reference sequence). Trimming left V 4 bases short and J 0 bases short, with 17 bases between. The CDR3 length is 16 residues. The CDR3 region has the DNA TGTGCCAGCAGCCGTGGTTGGGGGTACGGCTCCTACGAGCAGTACTTC. This gives the protein CASSRGWGYGSYEQYF. Combining the CDR3 with reference TRBV5-5 and TRBJ2-7 gives the whole variable domain DAGVTQSPTHLIKTRGQQVTLRCSPISGHKSVSWYQQVLGQGPQFIFQYYEKEERGRGNFPDRFSARQFPNYSSELNVNALLLGDSALYLCASSRGWGYGSYEQYFGPGTRLTVT.

The chain links TRBV11-2 to TRBJ2-3; either TRBD1 or TRBD2 may supply D (5 bases each). The germline V gene encodes CDR1 SGHAT and CDR2 FQNNGV. V lost 5 bases, J lost 0 bases, and 15 bases lay in between. This CDR3 spans 16 amino acids. The CDR3 nucleotides are TGTGCCAGCAGCCCTGGGCGAGGGGCTAGCACAGATACGCAGTATTTT. Amino acid sequence: CASSPGRGASTDTQYF.

This clone came up a few times. V and J are TRBV7-8 and TRBJ2-1; D is unclear. The germline CDR1 and CDR2 sequences are SGHVS and FQNEAQ. Deletions cut 1 base from V and 9 bases from J, with 10 bases between. The CDR3 covers 13 residues. Written as DNA, the CDR3 is TGTGCCAGCAGCTTAGGTGGGGTATTTGAGCAGTTCTTC. It yields the protein CASSLGGVFEQFF.